The present TCR beta chain was sequenced within a study of T-cell reconstitution after alpha-beta-depleted transplantation in children. Findings and caveats of the study: Reports say that about two months after transplant, the alpha-beta T cells came out of several hundred graft clones that had expanded. T-cell numbers and diversity, one year after transplant, stemmed largely from T cells that were newly produced. Some patients showed high day-60 TCRbeta diversity, which derived from surviving recipient T cells and thymic progenitors.

Researchers prepared the TCRbeta library using unique molecular identifiers, the study reports. TCRdb independently ran MiXCR on the PCR reads; one entry per CDR3 protein. In the table there are 350,000 to 500,000 distinct CDR3 sequences, approximately 42% of which are singletons. V was pared by 0 bases and J by 1 base, with 22 bases between. The CDR3 sequence is 19 residues long. Germline V lookup: CDR1 SGHDT, CDR2 YYEEEE. As concerns this clonotype: Its antigen is undetermined.

This rearrangement joins TRBV5-6 to TRBJ1-2; D remains unclear. The receptor was isolated from a girl aged 2-10 years with aplastic anemia, due to receive a stem cell transplant. The sample was PBMCs, taken before TCRalphabeta/CD19-depleted stem cell transplant. In nucleotides, the CDR3 is TGTGCCAGCAGCTTGGCGGCCAAGACTAGCCCCACTTTTAACTATGGCTACACCTTC. Translating gives CASSLAAKTSPTFNYGYTF.